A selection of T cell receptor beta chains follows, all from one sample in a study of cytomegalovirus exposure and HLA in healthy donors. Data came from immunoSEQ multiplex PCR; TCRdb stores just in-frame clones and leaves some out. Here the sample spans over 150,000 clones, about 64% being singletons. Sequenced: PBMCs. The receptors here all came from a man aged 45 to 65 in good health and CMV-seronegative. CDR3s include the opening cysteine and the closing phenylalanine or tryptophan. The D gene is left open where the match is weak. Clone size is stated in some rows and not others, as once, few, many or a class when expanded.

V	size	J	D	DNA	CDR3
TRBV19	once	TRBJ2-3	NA	TGTGCCAGTAGCCCACTCAGGGCCTCAGGAGATACGCAGTATTTT	CASSPLRASGDTQYF
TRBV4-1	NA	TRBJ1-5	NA	TGCGCCAGCAGCCAAGCTCTGTTCAGCGTCAGCAATCAGCCCCAGCATTTT	CASSQALFSVSNQPQHF
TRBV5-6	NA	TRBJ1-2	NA	TGTGCCAGCAGCTTGGGACAGCTAGCTAACTATGGCTACACCTTC	CASSLGQLANYGYTF
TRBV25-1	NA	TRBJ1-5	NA	TGTGCCAGCAGCTATAGCAATCAGCCCCAGCATTTT	CASSYSNQPQHF
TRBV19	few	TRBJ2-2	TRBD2	TGTGCCAGTAGTATAGGATCAGCGGGGGGGTACACCGGGGAGCTGTTTTTT	CASSIGSAGGYTGELFF
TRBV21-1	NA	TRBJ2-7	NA	TGTGCCAGCACTCGGGGGAATCAGCAGTACTTC	CASTRGNQQYF
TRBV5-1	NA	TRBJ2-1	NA	TGCGCCAGCAGCCTTGTCTCCTACAATGAGCAGTTCTTC	CASSLVSYNEQFF
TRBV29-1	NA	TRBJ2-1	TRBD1	TGCAGCGTCGAACCGGACAGGGCCCTTTCTAATGAGCAGTTCTTC	CSVEPDRALSNEQFF
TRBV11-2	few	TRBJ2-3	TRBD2	TGTGCCAGCAGCCTCGGGGGGGCACAGGATACGCAGTATTTT	CASSLGGAQDTQYF
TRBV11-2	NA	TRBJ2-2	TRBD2	TGTGCCAGCAGACCTAGCGGGGGCGGGGAGCTGTTTTTT	CASRPSGGGELFF
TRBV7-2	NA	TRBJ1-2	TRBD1	TGTGCCAGCAGCTTAGTCACGGAGGGGGCAGGGGGCTTTAGCTATGGCTACACCTTC	CASSLVTEGAGGFSYGYTF
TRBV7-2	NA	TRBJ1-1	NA	TGTGCCAGCAGGGCGGCCTTGAACACTGAAGCTTTCTTT	CASRAALNTEAFF
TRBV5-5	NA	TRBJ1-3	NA	TGTGCCAGCAGCTTGGCCTGGGGAGCTGGAAACACCATATATTTT	CASSLAWGAGNTIYF
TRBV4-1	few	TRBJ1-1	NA	TGCGCCAGCAGCCAATCCCGAGCAGGGGACCACACTGAAGCTTTCTTT	CASSQSRAGDHTEAFF
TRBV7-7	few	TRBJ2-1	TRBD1	TGTGCCAGCAGCCCGCGACAGGGGGTTTCCTACAATGAGCAGTTCTTC	CASSPRQGVSYNEQFF
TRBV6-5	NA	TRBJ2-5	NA	TGTGCCAGCAGTTACTCGCCGACTTCAGAGACCCAGTACTTC	CASSYSPTSETQYF
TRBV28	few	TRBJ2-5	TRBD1	TGTGCCAGCAGTTTCGGACAGGGAGGCCAAGAGACCCAGTACTTC	CASSFGQGGQETQYF
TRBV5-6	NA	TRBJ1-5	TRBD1	TGTGCCAGCAGTCAGGGACAGGACTTCTATAGCAATCAGCCCCAGCATTTT	CASSQGQDFYSNQPQHF
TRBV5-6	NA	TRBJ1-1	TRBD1	TGTGCCAGCAGGGGGGTGAAGGGGGCATCGAACACTGAAGCTTTCTTT	CASRGVKGASNTEAFF
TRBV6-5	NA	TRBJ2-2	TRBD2	TGTGCCAGCAGTGCCCTGGGGGGGTCCGGGGAGCTGTTTTTT	CASSALGGSGELFF
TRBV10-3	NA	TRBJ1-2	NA	TGTGCCATCAGTGAGAACAGCCTCTATGGCTACACCTTC	CAISENSLYGYTF
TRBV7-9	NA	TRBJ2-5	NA	TGTGCCAGCAGCTTGGCCGCAGGGGTAGGGGGAGAGACCCAGTACTTC	CASSLAAGVGGETQYF
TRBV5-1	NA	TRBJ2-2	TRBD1	TGCGCCAGCAGCTTGGCCGGACAGGCAAACACCGGGGAGCTGTTTTTT	CASSLAGQANTGELFF
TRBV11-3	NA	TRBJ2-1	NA	TGTGCCAGCAGCTTAATAGGGGACAATGAGCAGTTCTTC	CASSLIGDNEQFF
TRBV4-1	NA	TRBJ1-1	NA	TGCGCCAGCAGCCCTCCCCCGCAGGCGAACACTGAAGCTTTCTTT	CASSPPPQANTEAFF
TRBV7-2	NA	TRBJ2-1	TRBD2	TGTGCCAGCAGCCGACTAGCGGGGGCCCCAAAGTACAATGAGCAGTTCTTC	CASSRLAGAPKYNEQFF
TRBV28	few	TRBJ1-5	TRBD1	TGTGCCAGCAGATCTCCAAGGACAGGGGATCAGCCCCAGCATTTT	CASRSPRTGDQPQHF
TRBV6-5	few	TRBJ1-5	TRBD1	TGTGCCAGCAGCCACAGGGGGGTTGGCCATCAGCCCCAGCATTTT	CASSHRGVGHQPQHF
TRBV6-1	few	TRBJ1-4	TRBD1	TGTGCCAGCAGGAACAGGGGGGTTTTCGGGGAAAAACTGTTTTTT	CASRNRGVFGEKLFF
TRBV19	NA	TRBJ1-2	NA	TGTGCCAGTAGTATAGAAGGGAGGGATGGCTACACCTTC	CASSIEGRDGYTF
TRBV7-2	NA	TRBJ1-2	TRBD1	TGTGCCAGCAGCTCAAGACAGGGGTATGGCTACACCTTC	CASSSRQGYGYTF
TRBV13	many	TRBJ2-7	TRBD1	TGTGCCAGCAGCTTATCGGGACGGAGGACAGGTCTACCGGAGCAGTACTTC	CASSLSGRRTGLPEQYF
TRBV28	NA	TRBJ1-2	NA	TGTGCCAGCAGTCGACAGGAAGCTAACTATGGCTACACCTTC	CASSRQEANYGYTF
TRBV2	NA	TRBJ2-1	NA	TGTGCCAGCAGTGACACGGCGGCCCCATACAATGAGCAGTTCTTC	CASSDTAAPYNEQFF
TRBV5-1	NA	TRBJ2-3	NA	TGCGCCAGCAGCTTGACAACCACAGATACGCAGTATTTT	CASSLTTTDTQYF
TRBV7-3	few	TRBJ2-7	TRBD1	TGTGCCAGCAGCCCGAGCCGGGACAGGCCTTACGAGCAGTACTTC	CASSPSRDRPYEQYF
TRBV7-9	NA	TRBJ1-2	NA	TGTGCCAGCAGCTTAGGCCCCGCGGGAACGACAGCAATCTATGGCTACACCTTC	CASSLGPAGTTAIYGYTF
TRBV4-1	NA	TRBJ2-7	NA	TGCGCCAGCAGCCAAGATTTGGGGCGCGAGCAGTACTTC	CASSQDLGREQYF
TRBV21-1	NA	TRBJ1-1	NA	TGTGCCAGCAGCAAAGTCATTCGTGGACATTGGAACACTGAAGCTTTCTTT	CASSKVIRGHWNTEAFF
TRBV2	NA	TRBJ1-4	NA	TGTGCCAGCAGTGTGGGAGGGGCTAATGAAAAACTGTTTTTT	CASSVGGANEKLFF
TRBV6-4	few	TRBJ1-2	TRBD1	TGTGCCAGCAGTGCCGGGACAGGATATGGCTACACCTTC	CASSAGTGYGYTF
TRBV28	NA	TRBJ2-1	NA	TGTGCCAGCAGGCCCGGGTCCTCCTCCTACAATGAGCAGTTCTTC	CASRPGSSSYNEQFF
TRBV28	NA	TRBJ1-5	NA	TGTGCCAGCAGTAAAGGGGGGGGCTGGCAGCCCCAGCATTTT	CASSKGGGWQPQHF
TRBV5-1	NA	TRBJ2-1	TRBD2	TGCGCCAGCAGCTTGGGCCAGCGGGGTAACAATGAGCAGTTCTTC	CASSLGQRGNNEQFF
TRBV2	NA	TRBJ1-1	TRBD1	TGTGCCAGCAGTGAAACCAGGGGGCCGACTGAAGCTTTCTTT	CASSETRGPTEAFF
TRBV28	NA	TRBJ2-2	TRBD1	TGTGCCAGCAGTTTTACAGGGGGCGCGGGCGGGGAGCTGTTTTTT	CASSFTGGAGGELFF
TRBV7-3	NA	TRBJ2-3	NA	TGTGCCAGCAGCTGGAAAGGAGGGTCAAACACAGATACGCAGTATTTT	CASSWKGGSNTDTQYF
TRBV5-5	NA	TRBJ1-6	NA	TGTGCCAGCAGCCTGAGGCCGACAGAGAATTCACCCCTCCACTTT	CASSLRPTENSPLHF
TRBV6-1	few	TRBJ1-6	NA	TGTGCCAGCAGTGAACAGGGACTCCTTAATAATTCACCCCTCCACTTT	CASSEQGLLNNSPLHF
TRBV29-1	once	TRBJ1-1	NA	TGCAGCGTTGAGGGTGCCCGGCAGGGAGGGACTGAAGCTTTCTTT	CSVEGARQGGTEAFF
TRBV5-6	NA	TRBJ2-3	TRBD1	TGTGCCAGCAGCACTAGACAGGGGCAGGCAGATACGCAGTATTTT	CASSTRQGQADTQYF
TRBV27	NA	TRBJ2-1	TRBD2	TGTGCCAGCAGCTTAGCGGGGGGGCGGTACAATGAGCAGTTCTTC	CASSLAGGRYNEQFF
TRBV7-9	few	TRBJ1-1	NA	TGTGCCAGCAGTCCTCGACGGGGGAACACTGAAGCTTTCTTT	CASSPRRGNTEAFF
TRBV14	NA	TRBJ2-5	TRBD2	TGTGCCAGCAGCCAAGGTCTAGCGGGGCGACGGGAGACCCAGTACTTC	CASSQGLAGRRETQYF
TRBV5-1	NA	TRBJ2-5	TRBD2	TGCGCCAGCAGCCTTGGACTAGCGGGGGGGACTGAGACCCAGTACTTC	CASSLGLAGGTETQYF
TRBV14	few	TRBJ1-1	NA	TGTGCCAGCAGCCAAGTCAACAGTAAAAACACTGAAGCTTTCTTT	CASSQVNSKNTEAFF
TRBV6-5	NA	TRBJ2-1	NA	TGTGCCAGCAGCTTAAGCCCACAACAGGGTTATGAGCAGTTCTTC	CASSLSPQQGYEQFF
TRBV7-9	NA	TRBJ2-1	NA	TGTGCCAGCAGGATACAGGGTTTCAGCTCCTACAATGAGCAGTTCTTC	CASRIQGFSSYNEQFF
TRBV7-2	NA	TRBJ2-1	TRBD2	TGTGCCAGCAGCTTAAGGATTAGCGGGGTGAATGAGCAGTTCTTC	CASSLRISGVNEQFF
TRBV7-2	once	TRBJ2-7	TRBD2	TGTGCCAGCAGCCGGATTGAGGGACTAGTCTACGAGCAGTACTTC	CASSRIEGLVYEQYF